This record looks at one T cell receptor beta chain sequence and its context. This sample is drawn from a study of blood T cell repertoires in COVID-19. On the study more broadly: There were acute and convalescent COVID-19 samples, and they came from the United States, Italy and Spain.

TCRdb's copy holds only in-frame clones and misses some; the assay was immunoSEQ multiplex PCR. The data hold 100,000 or so clones, with around nine tenths observed a single time. With 4 bases clipped from V and 7 bases from J, the junction kept 4 bases outside the gene matches. Germline V gives CDR1 MDHEN, CDR2 SYDVKM. CDR3 length: 13 amino acids. The gene calls are TRBV28 and TRBJ1-2, with TRBD1 matching 9 bases. This sequence was found in a man aged 45-65 years with active or convalescent COVID-19. The sequencing input was peripheral blood. The CDR3 coding sequence is TGTGCCAGCAGTTCGGGACAGGGAGGTGGCTACACCTTC. Translating gives CASSSGQGGGYTF.